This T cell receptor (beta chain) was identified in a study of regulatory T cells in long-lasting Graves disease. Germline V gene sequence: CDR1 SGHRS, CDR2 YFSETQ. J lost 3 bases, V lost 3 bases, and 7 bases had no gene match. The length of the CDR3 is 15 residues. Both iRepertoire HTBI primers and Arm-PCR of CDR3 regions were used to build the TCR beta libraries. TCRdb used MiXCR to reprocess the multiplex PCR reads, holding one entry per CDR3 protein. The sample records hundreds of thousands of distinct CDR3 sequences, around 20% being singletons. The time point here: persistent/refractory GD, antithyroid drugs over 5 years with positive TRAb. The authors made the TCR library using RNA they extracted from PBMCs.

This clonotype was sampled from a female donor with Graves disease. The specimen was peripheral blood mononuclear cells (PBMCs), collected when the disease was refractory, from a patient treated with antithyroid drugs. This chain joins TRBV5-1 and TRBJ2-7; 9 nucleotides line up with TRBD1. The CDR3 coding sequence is TGCGCCAGCAGCTCGGACAGGGGACCCAGCTACGAGCAGTACTTC. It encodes CASSSDRGPSYEQYF. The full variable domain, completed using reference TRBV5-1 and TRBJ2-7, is KAGVTQTPRYLIKTRGQQVTLSCSPISGHRSVSWYQQTPGQGLQFLFEYFSETQRNKGNFPGRFSGRQFSNSRSEMNVSTLELGDSALYLCASSSDRGPSYEQYFGPGTRLTVT.